This is a list of T cell receptor beta chains from one sample in a study of Graves' ophthalmopathy and Graves' hyperthyroidism. TCRdb re-called the multiplex PCR reads with MiXCR, one entry per CDR3 protein. Of 300,000 to 350,000 distinct CDR3 sequences detected, about 17% appear once; the ten largest clones hold about 12%. The sample consisted of peripheral blood. These receptors were taken from an adult man with Graves' ophthalmopathy. The conserved cysteine and the conserved F or W are not part of the CDR3 here. Clone sizes are given selectively: once, few, many, or a class where the clone is expanded.

CDR3 | size | J | V
ASSTALAYEQY | many | TRBJ2-7 | TRBV6-5
ASSLIGVDSYEQY | many | TRBJ2-7 | TRBV12-3/TRBV12-4
ASRVTAPNYGYT | many | TRBJ1-2 | TRBV12-3/TRBV12-4
ASSYRRETQY | many | TRBJ2-5 | TRBV5-6
ATNTGGMNTEAF | . | TRBJ1-1 | TRBV15
ASSPSGDEQY | many | TRBJ2-7 | TRBV19
ASSSLKTSGSETQY | many | TRBJ2-5 | TRBV5-5
ASRLSENTEAF | once | TRBJ1-1 | TRBV6-2/TRBV6-3
AWRTPVDGYEQY | . | TRBJ2-7 | TRBV30
ASKDGGGGYT | . | TRBJ1-2 | TRBV6-1
AWSASQHFYEQY | many | TRBJ2-7 | TRBV30
ASSLNREGEQY | . | TRBJ2-7 | TRBV7-3
ASRGWPDNQPQH | many | TRBJ1-5 | TRBV6-2/TRBV6-3
ASSLGGRPETQY | . | TRBJ2-5 | TRBV12-3/TRBV12-4
ASSDLGGPAF | many | TRBJ1-1 | TRBV6-1
ASSQGPGGTYEQY | many | TRBJ2-7 | TRBV4-1
ASSPPGGGRETQY | . | TRBJ2-5 | TRBV12-3/TRBV12-4
SVMTSFLGEQY | many | TRBJ2-7 | TRBV29-1
ASSLGLGVGVDQY | many | TRBJ2-4 | TRBV7-2
ASSLTGQGETQY | many | TRBJ2-5 | TRBV6-5
ATRQGDMNTEAF | many | TRBJ1-1 | TRBV6-6
ASKGLNTEAF | few | TRBJ1-1 | TRBV7-3
AWSDYRGANTEAF | many | TRBJ1-1 | TRBV30
ASGTFRYGHT | many | TRBJ1-2 | TRBV7-8
ASSYGQVPETQY | . | TRBJ2-5 | TRBV2
SARKGLGETEAF | many | TRBJ1-1 | TRBV20-1
ASRFSGQPLH | many | TRBJ1-6 | TRBV7-2
ATSRGGYQETQY | many | TRBJ2-5 | TRBV15
ASSPQQGSTEAF | many | TRBJ1-1 | TRBV7-2
ASSQRGTGETEAF | many | TRBJ1-1 | TRBV28
ASSLGGRPNQPQH | many | TRBJ1-5 | TRBV7-2
ASSNRGETQY | many | TRBJ2-5 | TRBV6-1
ASSARRQEAF | many | TRBJ1-1 | TRBV11-1
ASSERLDRNNSPLH | many | TRBJ1-6 | TRBV2
ASSLSQTRSPLH | many | TRBJ1-6 | TRBV5-1
ASSYSETTNYGYT | many | TRBJ1-2 | TRBV6-2/TRBV6-3
AWSVRKSMNTEAF | many | TRBJ1-1 | TRBV30
ASSPMGAAYEQY | many | TRBJ2-7 | TRBV27
ASSDASEAF | . | TRBJ1-1 | TRBV2
AWSHGGADGELF | many | TRBJ2-2 | TRBV30
AISDLAEQY | . | TRBJ2-7 | TRBV10-3
SASDREDGPQH | many | TRBJ1-5 | TRBV20-1
ASSPGRNPNYGYT | many | TRBJ1-2 | TRBV18
ASSLFLGSGQGNYGYT | many | TRBJ1-2 | TRBV7-9
ASSQEWGIGYEQY | many | TRBJ2-7 | TRBV4-1
ASSLGGAGQETQY | many | TRBJ2-5 | TRBV7-2